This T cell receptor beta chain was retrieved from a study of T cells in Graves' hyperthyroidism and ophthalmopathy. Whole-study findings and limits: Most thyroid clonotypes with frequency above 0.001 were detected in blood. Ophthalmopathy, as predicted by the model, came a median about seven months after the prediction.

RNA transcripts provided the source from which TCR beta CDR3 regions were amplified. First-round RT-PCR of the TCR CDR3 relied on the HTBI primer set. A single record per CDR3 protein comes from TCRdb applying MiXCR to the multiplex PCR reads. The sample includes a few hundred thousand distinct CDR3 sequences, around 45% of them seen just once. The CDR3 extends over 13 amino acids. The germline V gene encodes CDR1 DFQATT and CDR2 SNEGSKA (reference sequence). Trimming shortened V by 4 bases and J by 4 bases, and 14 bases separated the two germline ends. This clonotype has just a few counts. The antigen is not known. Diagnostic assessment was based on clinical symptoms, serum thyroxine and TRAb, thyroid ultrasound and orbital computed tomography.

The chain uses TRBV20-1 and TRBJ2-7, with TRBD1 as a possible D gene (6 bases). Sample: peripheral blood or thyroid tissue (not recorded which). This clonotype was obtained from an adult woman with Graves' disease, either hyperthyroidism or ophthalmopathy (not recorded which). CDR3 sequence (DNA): TGCAGTGCTAAGAACAGGGTTCAGTACGAGCAGTACTTC. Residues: CSAKNRVQYEQYF.